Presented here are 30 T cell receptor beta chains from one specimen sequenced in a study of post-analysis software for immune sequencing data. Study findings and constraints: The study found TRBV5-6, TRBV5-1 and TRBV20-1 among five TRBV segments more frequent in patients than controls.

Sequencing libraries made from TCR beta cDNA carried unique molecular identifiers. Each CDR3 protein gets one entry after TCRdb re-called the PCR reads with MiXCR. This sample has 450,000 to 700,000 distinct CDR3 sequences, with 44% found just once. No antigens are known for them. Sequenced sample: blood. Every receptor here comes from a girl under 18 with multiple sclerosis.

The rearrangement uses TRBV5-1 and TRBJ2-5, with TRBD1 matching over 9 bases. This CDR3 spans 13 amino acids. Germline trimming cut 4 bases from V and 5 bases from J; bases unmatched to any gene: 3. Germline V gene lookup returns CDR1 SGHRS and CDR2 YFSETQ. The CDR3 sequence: CASSQGQGETQYF. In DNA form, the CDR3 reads TGCGCCAGCAGCCAAGGACAGGGGGAGACCCAGTACTTC. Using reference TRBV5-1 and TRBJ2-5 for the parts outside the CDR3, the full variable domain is KAGVTQTPRYLIKTRGQQVTLSCSPISGHRSVSWYQQTPGQGLQFLFEYFSETQRNKGNFPGRFSGRQFSNSRSEMNVSTLELGDSALYLCASSQGQGETQYFGPGTRLLVL.

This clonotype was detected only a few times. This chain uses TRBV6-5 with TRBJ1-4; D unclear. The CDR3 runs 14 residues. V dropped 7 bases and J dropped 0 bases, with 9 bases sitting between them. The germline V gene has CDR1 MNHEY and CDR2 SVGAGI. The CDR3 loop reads CASTPTATNEKLFF. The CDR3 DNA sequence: TGTGCCAGCACCCCGACGGCAACTAATGAAAAACTGTTTTTT.

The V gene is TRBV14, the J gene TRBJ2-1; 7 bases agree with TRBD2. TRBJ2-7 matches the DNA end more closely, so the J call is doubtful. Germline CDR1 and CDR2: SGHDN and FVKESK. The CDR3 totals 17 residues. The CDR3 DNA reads TGTGCCAGCAGCCCCCTGCGAGGCGGGAGCTCCTACAATGAGCAGTACTTC. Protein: CASSPLRGGSSYNEQYF.

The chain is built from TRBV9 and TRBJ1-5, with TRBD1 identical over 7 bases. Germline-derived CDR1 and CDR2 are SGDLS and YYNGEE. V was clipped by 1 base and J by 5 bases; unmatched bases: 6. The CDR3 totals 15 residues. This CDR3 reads CASSVQGGIDQPQHF. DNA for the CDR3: TGTGCCAGCAGCGTACAGGGGGGAATTGATCAGCCCCAGCATTTT.

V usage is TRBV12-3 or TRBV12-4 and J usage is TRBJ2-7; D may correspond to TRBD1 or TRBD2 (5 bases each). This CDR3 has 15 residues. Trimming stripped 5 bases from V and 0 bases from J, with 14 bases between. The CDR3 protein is CASSIGTASSYEQYF. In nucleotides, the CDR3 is TGTGCCAGCAGTATTGGGACGGCGAGCTCCTACGAGCAGTACTTC.

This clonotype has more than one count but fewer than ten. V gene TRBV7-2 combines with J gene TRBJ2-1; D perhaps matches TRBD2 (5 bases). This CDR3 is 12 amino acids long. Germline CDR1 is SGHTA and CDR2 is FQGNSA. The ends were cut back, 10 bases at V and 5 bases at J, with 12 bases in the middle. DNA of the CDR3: TGTGCCACGCGGACTGCGGACAATGAGCAGTTCTTC. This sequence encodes CATRTADNEQFF.

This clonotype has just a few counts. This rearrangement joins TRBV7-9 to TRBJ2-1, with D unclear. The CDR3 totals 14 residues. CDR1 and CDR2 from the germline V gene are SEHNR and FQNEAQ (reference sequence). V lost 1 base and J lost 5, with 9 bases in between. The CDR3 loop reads CASSLVTGHNEQFF. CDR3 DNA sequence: TGTGCCAGCAGCTTAGTAACGGGCCACAATGAGCAGTTCTTC.

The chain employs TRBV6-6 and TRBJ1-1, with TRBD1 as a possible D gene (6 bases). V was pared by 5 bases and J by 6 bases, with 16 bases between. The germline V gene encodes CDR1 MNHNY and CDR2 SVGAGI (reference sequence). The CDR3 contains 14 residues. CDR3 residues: CASSKPRGRAEAFF. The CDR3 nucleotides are TGTGCCAGCAGTAAGCCCAGGGGTAGGGCTGAAGCTTTCTTT.

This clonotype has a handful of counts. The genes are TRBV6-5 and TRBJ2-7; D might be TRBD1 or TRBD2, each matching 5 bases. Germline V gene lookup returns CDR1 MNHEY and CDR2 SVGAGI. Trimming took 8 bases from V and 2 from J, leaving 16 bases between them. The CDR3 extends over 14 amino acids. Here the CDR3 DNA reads TGTGCCAGCTGGCCCCGGGACGATCCCTACGAGCAGTACTTC. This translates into CASWPRDDPYEQYF.

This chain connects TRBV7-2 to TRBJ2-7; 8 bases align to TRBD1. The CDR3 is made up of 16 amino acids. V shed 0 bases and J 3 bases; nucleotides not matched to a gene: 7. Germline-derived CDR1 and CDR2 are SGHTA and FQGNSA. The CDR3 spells CASSLAGGQEFYEQYF. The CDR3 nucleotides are TGTGCCAGCAGCTTAGCCGGGGGACAGGAATTCTACGAGCAGTACTTC.

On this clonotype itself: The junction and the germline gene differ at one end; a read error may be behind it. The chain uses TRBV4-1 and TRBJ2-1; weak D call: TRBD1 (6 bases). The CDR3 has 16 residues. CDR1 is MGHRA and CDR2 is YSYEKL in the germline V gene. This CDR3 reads CAGSQVSGATYNEQFF. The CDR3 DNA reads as TGCGCCGGCAGCCAAGTATCAGGGGCCACCTACAATGAGCAGTTCTTC.

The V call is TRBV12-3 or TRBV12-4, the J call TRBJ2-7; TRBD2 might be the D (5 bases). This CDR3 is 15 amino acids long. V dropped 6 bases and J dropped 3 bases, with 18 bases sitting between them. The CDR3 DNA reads TGTGCCAGCAGAGCTAGCCTTGGTAAGAACTACGAGCAGTACTTC. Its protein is CASRASLGKNYEQYF.

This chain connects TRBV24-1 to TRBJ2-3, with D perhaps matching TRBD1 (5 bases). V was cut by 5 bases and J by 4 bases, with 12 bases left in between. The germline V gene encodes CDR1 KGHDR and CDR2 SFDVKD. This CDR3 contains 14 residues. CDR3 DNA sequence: TGTGCCACCAGTGGGGTGACAGCCGCAGATACGCAGTATTTT. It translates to CATSGVTAADTQYF.

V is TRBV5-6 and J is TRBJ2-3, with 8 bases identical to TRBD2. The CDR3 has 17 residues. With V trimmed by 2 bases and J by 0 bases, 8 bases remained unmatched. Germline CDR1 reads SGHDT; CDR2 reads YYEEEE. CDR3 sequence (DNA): TGTGCCAGCAGCTTCCAGGAGCGGGAGCGGAGCACAGATACGCAGTATTTT. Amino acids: CASSFQERERSTDTQYF.

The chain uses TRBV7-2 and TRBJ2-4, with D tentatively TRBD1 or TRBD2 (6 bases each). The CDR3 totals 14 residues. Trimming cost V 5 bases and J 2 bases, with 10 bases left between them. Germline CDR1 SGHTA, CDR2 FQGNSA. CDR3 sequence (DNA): TGTGCCAGCAGCACCGGGGGCTCCAAAAACATTCAGTACTTC. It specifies CASSTGGSKNIQYF.

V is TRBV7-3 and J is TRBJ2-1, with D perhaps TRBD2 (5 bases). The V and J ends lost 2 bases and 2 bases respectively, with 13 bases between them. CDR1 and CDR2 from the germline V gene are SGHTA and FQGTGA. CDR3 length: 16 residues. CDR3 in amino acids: CASSLYAVGAYNEQFF. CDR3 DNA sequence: TGTGCCAGCAGCTTATACGCGGTCGGGGCCTACAATGAGCAGTTCTTC. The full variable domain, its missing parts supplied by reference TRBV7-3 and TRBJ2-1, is GAGVSQTPSNKVTEKGKYVELRCDPISGHTALYWYRQSLGQGPEFLIYFQGTGAADDSGLPNDRFFAVRPEGSVSTLKIQRTERGDSAVYLCASSLYAVGAYNEQFFGPGTRLTVL.

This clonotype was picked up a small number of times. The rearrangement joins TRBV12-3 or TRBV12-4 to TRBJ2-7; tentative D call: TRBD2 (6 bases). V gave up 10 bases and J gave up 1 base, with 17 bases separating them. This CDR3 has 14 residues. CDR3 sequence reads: CATRGGHSSYEQYF. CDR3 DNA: TGTGCCACCCGGGGAGGCCACAGTTCCTACGAGCAGTACTTC.

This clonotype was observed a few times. The CDR3 region is CASSSGADSRTQYF. The CDR3 DNA reads TGCGCCAGCAGCTCCGGGGCAGACTCTCGTACGCAGTATTTT. This rearrangement joins TRBV5-1 to TRBJ2-3; D possibly uses TRBD1 or TRBD2 (5 bases each). Trimming took off 3 bases at V and 8 bases at J, with 16 bases between the two ends. In germline, CDR1 is SGHRS, CDR2 YFSETQ. The CDR3 is 14 amino acids. Full variable domain (outside the CDR3, taken from reference TRBV5-1 and TRBJ2-3): KAGVTQTPRYLIKTRGQQVTLSCSPISGHRSVSWYQQTPGQGLQFLFEYFSETQRNKGNFPGRFSGRQFSNSRSEMNVSTLELGDSALYLCASSSGADSRTQYFGPGTRLTVL.

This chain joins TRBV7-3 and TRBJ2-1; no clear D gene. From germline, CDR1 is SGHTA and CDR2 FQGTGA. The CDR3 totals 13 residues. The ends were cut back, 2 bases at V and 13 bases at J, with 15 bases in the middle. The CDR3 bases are TGTGCCAGCAGCTTACAGGCCGCCTCGCCCCAGTTCTTC. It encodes CASSLQAASPQFF.

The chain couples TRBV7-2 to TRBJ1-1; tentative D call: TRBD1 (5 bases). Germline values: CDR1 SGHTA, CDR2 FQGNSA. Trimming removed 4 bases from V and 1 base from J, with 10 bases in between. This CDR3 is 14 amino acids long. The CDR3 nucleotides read TGTGCCAGCAGCTCCTATGGACAGAACACTGAAGCTTTCTTT. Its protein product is CASSSYGQNTEAFF.

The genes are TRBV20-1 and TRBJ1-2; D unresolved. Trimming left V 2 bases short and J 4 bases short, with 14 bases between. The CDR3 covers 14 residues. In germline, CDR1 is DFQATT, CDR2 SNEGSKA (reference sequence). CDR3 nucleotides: TGCAGTGCTAGAAGTCCCCAACCTTCCTATGGCTACACCTTC. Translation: CSARSPQPSYGYTF.

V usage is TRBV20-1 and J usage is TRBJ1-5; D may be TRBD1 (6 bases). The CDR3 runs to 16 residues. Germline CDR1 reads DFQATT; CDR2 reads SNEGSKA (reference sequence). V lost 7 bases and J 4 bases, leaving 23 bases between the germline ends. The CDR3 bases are TGCAGTGTCTCGCCGGGACATCTCACTGATAATCAGCCCCAGCATTTT. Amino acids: CSVSPGHLTDNQPQHF.

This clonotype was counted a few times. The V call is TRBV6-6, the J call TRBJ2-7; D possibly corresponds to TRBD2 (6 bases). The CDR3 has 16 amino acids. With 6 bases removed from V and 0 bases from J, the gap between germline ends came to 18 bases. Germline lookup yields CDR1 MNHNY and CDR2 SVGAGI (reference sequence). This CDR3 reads CASRPRRGLPSYEQYF. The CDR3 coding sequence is TGTGCCAGCAGACCCCGGAGGGGCCTACCCTCCTACGAGCAGTACTTC.

The CDR3 DNA is TGTGCCAGACCGTCGGTCGAGCAGTACTTC. As protein: CARPSVEQYF. This chain uses TRBV7-8 with TRBJ2-7; D call uncertain. V lost 9 bases and J lost 6, with 9 bases in between. Germline V gene lookup returns CDR1 SGHVS and CDR2 FQNEAQ. There are 10 residues in the CDR3.

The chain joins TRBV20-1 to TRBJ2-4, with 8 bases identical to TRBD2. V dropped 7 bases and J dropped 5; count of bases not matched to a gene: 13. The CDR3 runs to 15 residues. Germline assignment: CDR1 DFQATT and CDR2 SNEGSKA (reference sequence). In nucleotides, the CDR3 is TGCAGTGGGAGAGGGTCCGCGGGGGGCGAAAACATTCAGTACTTC. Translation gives CSGRGSAGGENIQYF.

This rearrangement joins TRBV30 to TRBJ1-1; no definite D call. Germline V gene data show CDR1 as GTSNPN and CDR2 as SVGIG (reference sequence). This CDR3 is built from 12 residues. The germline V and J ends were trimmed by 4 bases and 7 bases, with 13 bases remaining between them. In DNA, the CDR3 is TGTGCCTGGACGACGGGGAAAATTGAAGCTTTCTTT. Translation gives CAWTTGKIEAFF.

The CDR3 here is CASSVFVSQETQYF. The CDR3 region has the DNA TGTGCCAGCAGCGTATTTGTCTCCCAAGAGACCCAGTACTTC. The J gene is TRBJ2-5, the V gene TRBV9; no definite D call. The V gene's germline CDR1 is SGDLS and CDR2 YYNGEE. The CDR3 is 14 residues long. The V gene lost 1 base and the J gene lost 1 base, with 8 bases spanning the gap.

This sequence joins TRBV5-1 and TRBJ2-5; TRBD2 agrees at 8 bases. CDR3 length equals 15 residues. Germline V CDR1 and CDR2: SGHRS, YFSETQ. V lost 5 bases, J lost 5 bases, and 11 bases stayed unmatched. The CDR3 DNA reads TGCGCCAGCAGTGGGGCTAGCGGGCTGGGGGAGACCCAGTACTTC. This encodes CASSGASGLGETQYF.

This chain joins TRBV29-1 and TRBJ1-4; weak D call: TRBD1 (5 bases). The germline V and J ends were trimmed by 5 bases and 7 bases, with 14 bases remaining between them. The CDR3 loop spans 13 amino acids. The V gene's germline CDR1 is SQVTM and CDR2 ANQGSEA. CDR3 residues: CSVRQGVGEKLFF. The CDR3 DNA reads TGCAGCGTTCGCCAGGGAGTAGGTGAAAAACTGTTTTTT. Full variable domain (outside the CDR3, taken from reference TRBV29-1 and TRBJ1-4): SAVISQKPSRDICQRGTSLTIQCQVDSQVTMMFWYRQQPGQSLTLIATANQGSEATYESGFVIDKFPISRPNLTFSTLTVSNMSPEDSSIYLCSVRQGVGEKLFFGSGTQLSVL.

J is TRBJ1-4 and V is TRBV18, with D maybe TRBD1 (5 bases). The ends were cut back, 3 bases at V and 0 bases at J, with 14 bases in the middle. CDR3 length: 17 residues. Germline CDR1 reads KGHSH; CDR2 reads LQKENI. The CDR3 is CASSPVAGTATNEKLFF. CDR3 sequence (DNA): TGTGCCAGCTCACCGGTCGCGGGGACTGCAACTAATGAAAAACTGTTTTTT.